The 27 T cell receptor beta chains below all came from one sample that was sequenced in a study of T cell changes during pregnancy in multiple sclerosis. Libraries were prepared by immunoSEQ multiplex PCR; TCRdb keeps only in-frame clonotypes and omits some of them. This table has tens of thousands of clones, 90% to 95% appearing once. Sample: CD8+ T cells from peripheral blood mononuclear cells, taken in the second trimester of pregnancy. These receptor sequences come from a female donor with multiple sclerosis, enrolled in a pregnancy study.

The rearrangement joins TRBV15 to TRBJ1-2, with a weak D call TRBD1 (6 bases). The CDR3 is 15 amino acids. Germline-derived CDR1 and CDR2 are LNHNV and YYDKDF (reference sequence). Deletions cut 5 bases from V and 0 bases from J, with 13 bases between. Here the CDR3 reads CATSGTRGANYGYTF. The CDR3 DNA is TGTGCCACCAGCGGAACCAGGGGAGCTAACTATGGCTACACCTTC. The entire variable domain, with the rest obtained from reference TRBV15 and TRBJ1-2, is as follows: DAMVIQNPRYQVTQFGKPVTLSCSQTLNHNVMYWYQQKSSQAPKLLFHYYDKDFNNEADTPDNFQSRRPNTSFCFLDIRSPGLGDTAMYLCATSGTRGANYGYTFGSGTRLTVV.

The rearrangement joins TRBV4-1 to TRBJ1-4; no clear D gene. CDR1 MGHRA and CDR2 YSYEKL come from the germline V gene. The V end lost 1 base, the J end lost 8 bases, and 17 bases lay between the germline ends. The CDR3 sequence is 16 residues long. In DNA, the CDR3 is TGCGCCAGCAGCCAAGTCATGGGGAGGCCGGGGGAAAAACTGTTTTTT. Its translation is CASSQVMGRPGEKLFF.

The CDR3 DNA reads TGTGCCAGTAGTATTACCTCTAGACAGCCCCAGCATTTT. As protein: CASSITSRQPQHF. The V call is TRBV19, the J call TRBJ1-5; D unclear. The CDR3 extends over 13 amino acids. Germline V gene sequence: CDR1 LNHDA, CDR2 SQIVND (reference sequence). V was clipped by 3 bases and J by 7 bases, with 10 bases between them.

V gene TRBV11-1 combines with J gene TRBJ2-1, with 8 bases identical to TRBD2. The V segment lost 0 bases and the J segment 2 bases; nucleotides outside the gene matches: 3. The germline CDR1 and CDR2 sequences are SGHAT and FQDESV (reference sequence). The CDR3 runs to 16 residues. CDR3 in DNA: TGTGCCAGCAGCTTAGCAGGTAGCGGGGCCTACAATGAGCAGTTCTTC. The encoded protein is CASSLAGSGAYNEQFF.

The rearrangement joins TRBV9 to TRBJ2-6, with D unresolved. Germline V gene lookup returns CDR1 SGDLS and CDR2 YYNGEE. V shed 0 bases and J shed 2 bases, with 3 bases lying between them. The CDR3 covers 14 residues. Here the CDR3 reads CASSVAAGANVLTF. The CDR3 nucleotides read TGTGCCAGCAGCGTAGCGGCTGGGGCCAACGTCCTGACTTTC.

The rearrangement joins TRBV5-1 to TRBJ2-3, with 8 bases identical to TRBD2. The CDR3 consists of 15 residues. CDR1 is SGHRS, CDR2 YFSETQ, per germline. J gave up 6 bases and V 4 bases, and 10 bases lay outside the gene matches. CDR3 in amino acids: CASSPGTSLSDTQYF. For the CDR3, the DNA is TGCGCCAGCAGCCCCGGGACTAGTCTTTCGGATACGCAGTATTTT.

Turning to this clone: The same CDR3 can be traced to other DNA sequences in this sample. The rearrangement links TRBV5-8 to TRBJ1-2; 8 bases map to TRBD1. V lost 3 bases to trimming and J lost 4 bases; unmatched junction nucleotides: 14. Germline lookup yields CDR1 SGHTS and CDR2 YDEGEE. The CDR3 is 17 amino acids. CDR3 sequence (DNA): TGTGCCAGCAGCTGGAGACCGACCATAGACAGGGGCTATGGCTACACCTTC. It yields the protein CASSWRPTIDRGYGYTF.

The chain carries TRBV9 and TRBJ2-1, with 9 nucleotides matching TRBD2. Germline trimming cut 5 bases from V and 0 bases from J; bases unmatched to any gene: 6. The CDR3 sequence is 16 residues long. Germline loops: CDR1 SGDLS, CDR2 YYNGEE. In DNA, the CDR3 is TGTGCCAGCAGTCCGAGACTAGCGGACTCCTACAATGAGCAGTTCTTC. Its protein product is CASSPRLADSYNEQFF.

CDR3 nucleotide sequence: TGTGCCAGTAGTCCCTCAGGGGCGGGAGCCTACGAGCAGTACTTC. It translates to CASSPSGAGAYEQYF. The genes are TRBV19 and TRBJ2-7; maybe TRBD2 (7 bases). Germline lookup yields CDR1 LNHDA and CDR2 SQIVND (reference sequence). The CDR3 is 15 residues long. Trimming left V 5 bases short and J 2 bases short, with 16 bases between. Filled out from reference TRBV19 and TRBJ2-7, the complete variable domain reads DGGITQSPKYLFRKEGQNVTLSCEQNLNHDAMYWYRQDPGQGLRLIYYSQIVNDFQKGDIAEGYSVSREKKESFPLTVTSAQKNPTAFYLCASSPSGAGAYEQYFGPGTRLTVT.

This chain's CDR3 is CASSQEVTSSYEQYF. In DNA form, the CDR3 reads TGTGCCAGCAGCCAAGAAGTCACGAGCTCCTACGAGCAGTACTTC. The rearrangement uses TRBV14 and TRBJ2-7; no clear D gene. CDR3 length: 15 amino acids. V was shortened by 0 bases and J by 0 bases, with 9 bases between the two germline ends. The germline gives CDR1 SGHDN, CDR2 FVKESK.

The chain recombines TRBV19 with TRBJ2-7; 9 bases align to TRBD2. Germline V CDR1 and CDR2: LNHDA, SQIVND (reference sequence). Trimming at V came to 6 bases and at J to 1 base, leaving 4 bases not matched to a gene. The CDR3 has 14 residues. The CDR3 bases are TGTGCCAGTAGCCTGACTAGCGGTTCCTACGAGCAGTACTTC. It specifies CASSLTSGSYEQYF.

V usage is TRBV6-1 and J usage is TRBJ1-1; maybe TRBD1 (6 bases). Germline-derived CDR1 and CDR2 are MNHNS and SASEGT. The CDR3 loop spans 15 amino acids. V lost 2 bases and J 1 base, leaving 11 bases between the germline ends. The DNA of the CDR3 is TGTGCCAGCAGTGAACTTAGGGGGTGGAACACTGAAGCTTTCTTT. Protein: CASSELRGWNTEAFF.

V gene TRBV18 combines with J gene TRBJ2-7, with 7 nucleotides matching TRBD2. CDR1 is KGHSH and CDR2 is LQKENI in the germline V gene. The V segment lost 2 bases and the J segment 5 bases; nucleotides outside the gene matches: 6. This CDR3 region has 14 residues. In nucleotides, the CDR3 is TGTGCCAGCTCACCAGGGACTACCCTCGACGAGCAGTACTTC. Translating it yields CASSPGTTLDEQYF.

The CDR3, as DNA: TGTGCCAGTAGTCATCAGGGAAACTACAATGAGCAGTTCTTC. Translation gives CASSHQGNYNEQFF. This chain connects TRBV19 to TRBJ2-1, with a possible D match to TRBD1 (5 bases). CDR3 size: 14 residues. The ends were cut back, 5 bases at V and 3 bases at J, with 11 bases in the middle. Looked up from germline, CDR1 is LNHDA and CDR2 is SQIVND (reference sequence).

This clone was observed a few times. The chain combines TRBV19 with TRBJ1-1; 8 nucleotides match TRBD1. Germline assignment: CDR1 LNHDA and CDR2 SQIVND (reference sequence). The CDR3 contains 13 residues. CDR3 protein: CATNPGGLTEAFF. Here the CDR3 DNA reads TGTGCAACTAATCCAGGGGGCCTCACTGAAGCTTTCTTT. The full variable domain, rest sourced from reference TRBV19 and TRBJ1-1, is DGGITQSPKYLFRKEGQNVTLSCEQNLNHDAMYWYRQDPGQGLRLIYYSQIVNDFQKGDIAEGYSVSREKKESFPLTVTSAQKNPTAFYLCATNPGGLTEAFFGQGTRLTVV.

This chain uses TRBV7-8 with TRBJ2-1, with D possibly being TRBD2 (5 bases). The V gene's germline CDR1 is SGHVS and CDR2 FQNEAQ. CDR3 size: 11 residues. Trimming removed 5 bases at V and 9 bases at J, with 8 bases between. The CDR3, as DNA: TGTGCCAGCAGCGACTATGCTGAGCAGTTCTTC. Translation gives CASSDYAEQFF.

The chain uses TRBV16 and TRBJ2-1; the D gene is possibly TRBD2 (5 bases). There are 16 residues in the CDR3. The germline V and J ends were trimmed by 0 bases and 6 bases, with 15 bases remaining between them. The germline V gene has CDR1 KGHSY and CDR2 FQNENV. CDR3 in amino acids: CASSQSPSGTINEQFF. In DNA, the CDR3 is TGTGCCAGCAGCCAATCCCCCAGCGGAACAATCAATGAGCAGTTCTTC.

The chain is built from TRBV30 and TRBJ2-6, with a tentative D call TRBD1 (5 bases). The V gene's germline CDR1 is GTSNPN and CDR2 SVGIG (reference sequence). V was clipped by 2 bases and J by 2 bases, with 7 bases between them. The CDR3 sequence is 14 residues long. DNA for the CDR3: TGTGCCTGGAGTATAGGGGCTGGGGCCAACGTCCTGACTTTC. It codes for CAWSIGAGANVLTF.

This chain connects TRBV5-1 to TRBJ2-1; 9 bases are a match to TRBD2. This CDR3 region has 19 residues. The V gene end was trimmed by 0 bases and the J gene end by 0 bases; junction bases not matched to a gene: 10. Germline CDR1 SGHRS, CDR2 YFSETQ. DNA for the CDR3: TGCGCCAGCAGCTTGGAACCTAGCGGGGCTCTAAGCTCCTACAATGAGCAGTTCTTC. Its translation is CASSLEPSGALSSYNEQFF.

The chain employs TRBV10-3 and TRBJ2-7, with 9 bases fitting TRBD2. This CDR3 has 14 amino acids. V shed 2 bases, J shed 1 base, and the junction held 0 bases outside the gene matches. Germline V gives CDR1 ENHRY, CDR2 SYGVKD. The CDR3 region has the DNA TGTGCCATCAGTGAGACTAGCGGGTCCTACGAGCAGTACTTC. The encoded protein is CAISETSGSYEQYF.

The chain uses TRBV7-9 and TRBJ1-1; D is possibly TRBD1 (6 bases). The CDR3 loop spans 14 amino acids. Germline V gene sequence: CDR1 SEHNR, CDR2 FQNEAQ (reference sequence). V was trimmed by 5 bases and J by 1 base, leaving 11 bases between them. The CDR3: CASSLVDRNTEAFF. CDR3 nucleotide sequence: TGTGCCAGCAGCCTCGTGGACAGGAACACTGAAGCTTTCTTT.

The V call is TRBV28, the J call TRBJ2-1; 9 positions match TRBD1. Germline V gene data show CDR1 as MDHEN and CDR2 as SYDVKM. The length of the CDR3 is 16 residues. With 1 base clipped from V and 4 bases from J, the junction kept 5 bases outside the gene matches. The CDR3 DNA reads TGTGCCAGCAGTTTATCCGGGACAGGGCTGTACAATGAGCAGTTCTTC. Its protein product is CASSLSGTGLYNEQFF.

The chain combines TRBV5-1 with TRBJ1-2; D might be TRBD1 (5 bases). This CDR3 contains 12 residues. Trimming stripped 0 bases from V and 8 bases from J, with 8 bases between. Germline V gene data show CDR1 as SGHRS and CDR2 as YFSETQ. CDR3: CASSLGGGGYTF. In DNA form, the CDR3 reads TGCGCCAGCAGCTTGGGGGGCGGAGGCTACACCTTC.

The chain has TRBV6-4 and TRBJ2-3; perhaps TRBD2 as D (5 bases). Trimming took off 6 bases at V and 2 bases at J, with 15 bases between the two ends. The germline CDR1 and CDR2 sequences are MRHNA and SNTAGT. This CDR3 spans 15 amino acids. This chain's CDR3 is CASSNYGGFTDTQYF. The CDR3 nucleotides are TGTGCCAGCAGCAATTACGGAGGTTTCACAGATACGCAGTATTTT.

The chain employs TRBV5-1 and TRBJ2-7, with 10 bases aligning to TRBD2. Germline assignment: CDR1 SGHRS and CDR2 YFSETQ. Unmatched junction bases numbered 9, after V lost 4 bases and J lost 5 bases. The CDR3 consists of 15 residues. Here the CDR3 reads CASSQPGLAPHEQYF. As DNA, the CDR3 is TGCGCCAGCAGCCAACCGGGACTAGCGCCCCACGAGCAGTACTTC.

The chain has TRBV5-1 and TRBJ2-7, with TRBD1 identical over 9 bases. Trimming at V came to 3 bases and at J to 2 bases, leaving 3 bases not matched to a gene. CDR3 size: 14 residues. Germline lookup yields CDR1 SGHRS and CDR2 YFSETQ. The CDR3 sequence: CASSYTGGTYEQYF. The CDR3 region has the DNA TGCGCCAGCAGCTATACAGGGGGCACCTACGAGCAGTACTTC.

The V gene is TRBV19, the J gene TRBJ1-2, with TRBD1 matching over 7 bases. Germline CDR1 is LNHDA and CDR2 is SQIVND (reference sequence). The trim removed 8 bases at V and 4 bases at J, leaving 13 bases unmatched. The CDR3 has 15 amino acids. CDR3 sequence reads: CASWGLVTGSYGYTF. The CDR3 nucleotides are TGTGCCAGTTGGGGCCTAGTGACAGGGAGCTATGGCTACACCTTC.